These T cell receptor beta chains were read from a single sample in a study of T cell responses to AZD1222 COVID-19 vaccine. Assay: immunoSEQ multiplex PCR; the TCRdb copy retains only in-frame clones and omits some. The sample gives 95,000 to 150,000 clones, 92% of which show up once; 11% to 15% is in the top ten. The input for sequencing was peripheral blood, taken on day 0 of AZD1222 vaccination. These receptors originate from an adult in good health. CDR3s include the opening cysteine and the closing phenylalanine or tryptophan. D genes are given only for firm matches. A clone size is listed for some rows: how often the clone was seen (once, few, many), or a class if it is expanded.

>.|.|TRBJ2-7|TRBV6-1
CASSDSFYEQYF
>.|.|TRBJ2-2|TRBV7-2
CASSSNRAANTGELFF
>.|.|TRBJ1-1|TRBV28
CATLGGAIVNTEAFF
>TRBD2|.|TRBJ2-1|TRBV7-6
CASSLEPVVAGGLGTWGEQFF
>TRBD1|.|TRBJ2-5|TRBV29-1
CSVVKGQGNF
>.|.|TRBJ1-1|TRBV19
CASSETGPSNTEAFF
>.|.|TRBJ1-4|TRBV4-2
CASSLNPGANEKLFF
>.|.|TRBJ2-1|TRBV30
CAWSRSGRYNEQFF
>TRBD2|.|TRBJ2-7|TRBV7-2
CASSLVGGSAYEQYF
>TRBD1|.|TRBJ1-1|TRBV7-2
CASSLGQVNTEAFF
>.|few|TRBJ1-3|TRBV30
CAWSVYIAGNTIYF
>TRBD1|once|TRBJ1-3|TRBV28
CASSLTGAGNTIYF
>.|.|TRBJ1-2|TRBV7-2
CASSLAQGPNYGYTF
>.|.|TRBJ1-4|TRBV15
CATSREQGFNEKLFF
>.|.|TRBJ2-1|TRBV3-1/TRBV3-2
CASSQGNFGPTSYNEQFF
>.|.|TRBJ2-1|TRBV10-2
CASMGRVYNEQFF
>.|.|TRBJ1-2|TRBV6-5
CASTQRSGGYTF
>.|.|TRBJ1-1|TRBV5-1
CASSSRGQDTEAFF
>.|.|TRBJ1-3|TRBV3-1/TRBV3-2
CASSHRNTIYF
>TRBD2|.|TRBJ2-3|TRBV10-2
CASSRSGRIAGGTSTDTQYF
>.|.|TRBJ1-1|TRBV6-4
CASSDSSLTEAFF
>.|.|TRBJ1-2|TRBV5-4
CASSLEDGSNYGYTF
>.|.|TRBJ2-2|TRBV28
CASSRSSNTGELFF
>TRBD1|.|TRBJ2-3|TRBV9
CASRGTDSITDTQYF
>.|once|TRBJ1-2|TRBV7-2
CASSLNWVGYGYTF
>.|few|TRBJ1-1|TRBV3-1/TRBV3-2
CASGPANTEAFF
>TRBD2|.|TRBJ2-1|TRBV5-4
CASSLPGGNNEQFF
>TRBD1|.|TRBJ1-6|TRBV15
CATSRDPATGVSPLHF
>TRBD2|.|TRBJ2-1|TRBV7-7
CASSQGLAGNNEQFF